This T cell receptor (beta chain) came from a study of T cell responses to AZD1222 COVID-19 vaccine. Study-wide findings and caveats: Only 5 or 6 individuals given AZD1222 were seropositive at baseline. Across spike, vaccine-associated CD4 TCRs were found, dominant at 160-218 and 743-854.

A single count supports this clone. Antigen: not known. The CDR3 sequence is 16 residues long. Trimming took off 4 bases at V and 0 bases at J, with 12 bases between the two ends. The germline V gene has CDR1 MGHDK and CDR2 SYGVNS. Data came from immunoSEQ multiplex PCR; TCRdb stores just in-frame clones and leaves some out. The data hold 75,000 to 85,000 clones, with over 60% observed a single time. Source: peripheral blood, taken 28 days after the second dose of the MenACWY control vaccine. The source is an adult who received the MenACWY meningococcal vaccine as a control. The rearrangement links TRBV25-1 to TRBJ2-2; perhaps TRBD2 as D (6 bases). The CDR3 region is CASSADSGPNTGELFF. The CDR3 coding sequence is TGTGCCAGCAGTGCCGATAGCGGCCCGAACACCGGGGAGCTGTTTTTT.